This T cell receptor (beta chain) was observed in a study of blood T cell repertoires in COVID-19. Original processing notes: For nucleated cells, counts were estimated from reference gene primer amplification. The method was immunoSEQ multiplex PCR; TCRdb's version includes in-frame clones alone and lacks a portion of them. Clonal size and the V and J genes are those of that table, whereas D and trimming came from the DNA. The data contain 200,000 or so clones, 75% to 90% of them singletons. Source material: peripheral blood. The sequence was obtained from a human donor in a cohort sampled during active COVID-19.

CDR3 coding DNA: TGTGCCAGCAGTTTCGTTACCCGGGGGGCCCGGCAGTACTTC. It codes for CASSFVTRGARQYF. The rearrangement joins TRBV27 to TRBJ2-7, with a tentative D call TRBD2 (7 bases). The CDR3 has 14 amino acids. Germline assignment: CDR1 MNHEY and CDR2 SMNVEV (reference sequence). V was trimmed by 3 bases and J by 9 bases, leaving 18 bases between them.